Listed below are T cell receptor beta chains from one sample, sequenced in a study of regulatory T cells in long-lasting Graves disease. TCRdb analysed the multiplex PCR reads with MiXCR anew, one entry per CDR3 protein. The sample yields over 450,000 distinct CDR3 sequences, more than 10% seen once. This same sample was also taken into another study, of T cells in Graves' hyperthyroidism and ophthalmopathy.

Sample: peripheral blood mononuclear cells (PBMCs), taken at new diagnosis, from a patient treated with antithyroid drugs. The source is a woman aged 25-40 years with Graves disease. CDR3s include the opening cysteine and the closing phenylalanine or tryptophan. The D gene is left open where the match is weak. Clone size is stated in some rows and not others, as once, few, many or a class when expanded.

D gene	V gene	clone size	J gene	CDR3 protein	CDR3 DNA
-	TRBV20-1	few	TRBJ2-1	CSARQAGPYNEQFF	TGCAGTGCTCGCCAGGCAGGACCCTACAATGAGCAGTTCTTC
-	TRBV9	many	TRBJ1-4	CASSVGDAGNEKLFF	TGTGCCAGCAGCGTTGGGGACGCAGGAAATGAAAAACTGTTTTTT
-	TRBV11-2	many	TRBJ1-4	CASRTETNEKLFF	TGTGCCAGTAGGACAGAGACTAATGAAAAACTGTTTTTT
TRBD2	TRBV4-3	many	TRBJ2-5	CASSQREALQETQYF	TGCGCCAGCAGCCAGCGGGAGGCCCTCCAAGAGACCCAGTACTTC
TRBD1	TRBV7-8	many	TRBJ2-7	CASSFRQGFDEQYF	TGTGCCAGCAGCTTCAGACAGGGGTTCGACGAGCAGTACTTC
-	TRBV6-2/TRBV6-3	few	TRBJ1-1	CASSDSRRRASSLNTEAFF	TGTGCCAGCAGTGACTCACGACGGAGAGCTTCGTCCTTGAACACTGAAGCTTTCTTT
-	TRBV12-3/TRBV12-4	many	TRBJ2-5	CASSFTPGHRVGETQYF	TGTGCCAGCAGTTTCACCCCGGGACACCGAGTAGGTGAGACCCAGTACTTC
-	TRBV7-8	-	TRBJ2-5	CASSLFRLFQETQYF	TGTGCCAGCAGCTTATTCCGACTCTTCCAAGAGACCCAGTACTTC
-	TRBV11-3	few	TRBJ2-6	CASTGTGANVLTF	TGTGCCAGCACAGGGACCGGGGCCAACGTCCTGACTTTC
-	TRBV2	-	TRBJ1-3	CASRPGGASGNTIYF	TGTGCCAGCCGGCCCGGAGGTGCCTCTGGAAACACCATATATTTT
-	TRBV6-1	many	TRBJ2-1	CASSASLVVVYNEQFF	TGTGCCAGCAGTGCATCCCTAGTTGTAGTATACAATGAGCAGTTCTTC
-	TRBV18	-	TRBJ2-7	CASSPRWGSYEQYF	TGTGCCAGCTCACCACGGTGGGGTTCCTACGAGCAGTACTTC
-	TRBV15	-	TRBJ2-3	CATSTEGTDTQYF	TGTGCCACCAGCACGGAGGGCACAGATACGCAGTATTTT
-	TRBV6-1	-	TRBJ2-2	CASSTPGGKGAGELFF	TGTGCCAGCAGTACACCTGGGGGCAAAGGGGCCGGGGAGCTGTTTTTT
TRBD2	TRBV15	-	TRBJ2-1	CATSRKLNSRTSGNNEQFF	TGTGCCACCAGCAGAAAACTCAACTCGAGGACTAGCGGGAACAATGAGCAGTTCTTC
-	TRBV7-8	many	TRBJ2-7	CASTPGPAYEQYF	TGTGCCAGCACCCCAGGACCAGCCTACGAGCAGTACTTC
-	TRBV11-3	many	TRBJ2-1	CASSLDPLATTYNEQFF	TGTGCCAGCAGCTTAGACCCTCTGGCGACCACCTACAATGAGCAGTTCTTC
-	TRBV30	few	TRBJ2-1	CAWSVMFRHGEQFF	TGTGCCTGGAGTGTTATGTTCCGGCACGGTGAGCAGTTCTTC
TRBD1	TRBV6-1	many	TRBJ2-5	CASKLQGAGETQYF	TGTGCCAGCAAACTACAGGGGGCGGGTGAGACCCAGTACTTC
-	TRBV11-3	many	TRBJ1-1	CASSLVPITEAFF	TGTGCCAGCAGCTTAGTCCCTATTACTGAAGCTTTCTTT
TRBD1	TRBV2	many	TRBJ1-1	CASPRRGPNTEAFF	TGTGCCAGCCCGAGGAGGGGGCCGAACACTGAAGCTTTCTTT
-	TRBV28	many	TRBJ1-4	CASSLYGTANEKLFF	TGTGCCAGCAGTTTATACGGGACGGCTAATGAAAAACTGTTTTTT
TRBD1	TRBV11-2	many	TRBJ2-5	CASSPGTAGETQYF	TGTGCCAGCAGCCCCGGGACAGCTGGTGAGACCCAGTACTTC
-	TRBV18	-	TRBJ2-7	CASSRDSPGYEQYF	TGTGCCAGCTCACGGGACTCCCCGGGCTACGAGCAGTACTTC
-	TRBV19	many	TRBJ1-1	CASSIVGKGGEATEAFF	TGTGCCAGTAGTATAGTCGGGAAGGGCGGGGAAGCCACTGAAGCTTTCTTT
-	TRBV5-1	many	TRBJ2-7	CASSLTILSYEQYF	TGCGCCAGCAGCTTGACTATACTATCCTACGAGCAGTACTTC
-	TRBV11-2	-	TRBJ2-2	CASRRGTGTSTGGLFF	TGTGCCAGCAGACGCGGGACTGGTACTTCCACCGGGGGGCTGTTTTTT
-	TRBV28	-	TRBJ1-4	CASSLLFPWDKLFF	TGTGCCAGCAGTTTACTGTTCCCCTGGGACAAACTGTTTTTT
TRBD1	TRBV10-1	few	TRBJ1-1	CASSEGTGNTEAFF	TGCGCCAGCAGTGAAGGGACAGGGAACACTGAAGCTTTCTTT
-	TRBV27	many	TRBJ1-1	CASSRAPGRAEAFF	TGTGCCAGCAGCCGGGCTCCGGGGCGGGCTGAAGCTTTCTTT
-	TRBV19	-	TRBJ1-5	CASRGMIYSNQPQHF	TGTGCCAGTAGGGGAATGATTTATAGCAATCAGCCCCAGCATTTT
-	TRBV7-9	many	TRBJ2-3	CASSTGRTDTQYF	TGTGCCAGCAGCACCGGACGCACAGATACGCAGTATTTT
TRBD2	TRBV20-1	many	TRBJ2-2	CSASPRTSGRFGELFF	TGCAGTGCTAGCCCACGGACTAGCGGGAGATTCGGGGAGCTGTTTTTT
TRBD2	TRBV11-3	many	TRBJ2-1	CASSLGGGSSYNEQFF	TGTGCCAGCAGCTTAGGAGGCGGGAGCTCCTACAATGAGCAGTTCTTC